A single sample is the source of the 30 T cell receptor beta chains below, sequenced in a study of blood T cell repertoires in COVID-19. The table came from immunoSEQ multiplex PCR; TCRdb's copy has only in-frame clones and leaves some out. The repertoire holds 250,000 to 300,000 clones, 90% seen once, with more than 0.95% in the top ten. The sample taken for sequencing was PBMCs or T cells enriched from blood (not recorded which). The source of these receptors is a woman aged 30 to 39 who had recovered from COVID-19.

This chain connects TRBV28 to TRBJ1-2; 7 nucleotides align to TRBD1. The CDR3 extends over 14 amino acids. J lost 4 bases, V lost 1 base, and 3 bases had no gene match. The germline V gene has CDR1 MDHEN and CDR2 SYDVKM. The CDR3 DNA reads as TGTGCCAGCAGTTTATCGACAGGGAGCTATGGCTACACCTTC. Protein product: CASSLSTGSYGYTF.

The V and J genes are TRBV27 and TRBJ1-1; TRBD1 matches 9 bases. The junction had 10 bases not matched to a gene; V was cut back by 5 bases and J by 3 bases. This CDR3 region has 16 residues. Germline V gene sequence: CDR1 MNHEY, CDR2 SMNVEV (reference sequence). CDR3 nucleotide sequence: TGTGCCAGCAGTCCGCCGGGACAGGGAGGGGACACTGAAGCTTTCTTT. Encoded protein: CASSPPGQGGDTEAFF.

V gene TRBV9 combines with J gene TRBJ2-1; 15 bases agree with TRBD2. Per the germline V gene, CDR1 is SGDLS and CDR2 is YYNGEE. The trim removed 5 bases at V and 7 bases at J, leaving 7 bases unmatched. The CDR3 is 16 residues long. The CDR3 nucleotides read TGTGCCAGCAGTGAGGGACTAGCGGGAGGCTCTAATGAGCAGTTCTTC. Translated: CASSEGLAGGSNEQFF.

The chain is built from TRBV3-1 (or the pseudogene TRBV3-2) and TRBJ2-1; D possibly corresponds to TRBD2 (6 bases). The ends were cut back, 6 bases at V and 0 bases at J, with 15 bases in the middle. Germline V lookup: CDR1 LGHDT, CDR2 YNNKEL (reference sequence). The CDR3 consists of 16 residues. The CDR3 sequence is CASRPGTRSSYNEQFF. CDR3 bases: TGTGCCAGCAGGCCCGGGACTCGGAGCTCCTACAATGAGCAGTTCTTC.

The genes are TRBV9 and TRBJ2-3; 9 nucleotides match TRBD2. Germline CDR1 reads SGDLS; CDR2 reads YYNGEE. V gave up 7 bases and J gave up 4 bases; unmatched junction bases: 13. This CDR3 has 16 residues. The CDR3 nucleotides are TGTGCCAGCCGCGCGGGGGGGGGCGCTAACCCAGATACGCAGTATTTT. Protein sequence: CASRAGGGANPDTQYF.

This clone came up a few times. The chain employs TRBV10-3 and TRBJ1-1, with D possibly being TRBD1 (5 bases). V lost 8 bases and J 1 base, leaving 11 bases between the germline ends. Germline CDR1 and CDR2: ENHRY and SYGVKD. The CDR3 is 13 residues long. This CDR3 is CAIGRERNTEAFF. The DNA of the CDR3 is TGTGCCATCGGCAGGGAACGGAACACTGAAGCTTTCTTT.

The chain is built from TRBV27 and TRBJ1-1; 9 bases match TRBD1. CDR1 is MNHEY, CDR2 SMNVEV, per germline (reference sequence). Trimming at V came to 8 bases and at J to 5 bases, leaving 15 bases not matched to a gene. This CDR3 is 16 amino acids long. In DNA form, the CDR3 reads TGTGCCAGCCAGCCGCGGACAGGGGTGGGGATGACTGAAGCTTTCTTT. It specifies CASQPRTGVGMTEAFF.

This sequence joins TRBV28 and TRBJ1-2, with 7 bases aligning to TRBD1. V trimming: 4 bases; J trimming: 1 base; junction bases outside the gene matches: 6. Germline CDR1 and CDR2: MDHEN and SYDVKM. This CDR3 contains 15 residues. The CDR3 nucleotides read TGTGCCAGCAGTTCGGGACAGACAAATAACTATGGCTACACCTTC. This gives the protein CASSSGQTNNYGYTF.

This CDR3 is CAWSVRRGRGNSPLHF. The CDR3 DNA reads TGTGCCTGGAGTGTACGGAGGGGGCGAGGTAATTCACCCCTCCACTTT. The V gene is TRBV30, the J gene TRBJ1-6; 7 positions agree with TRBD1. V shed 0 bases and J 6 bases; nucleotides not matched to a gene: 8. Germline CDR1 is GTSNPN and CDR2 is SVGIG (reference sequence). The CDR3 loop spans 16 amino acids.

This chain joins TRBV7-3 and TRBJ1-1; the D gene is possibly TRBD1 (5 bases). The CDR3 runs to 16 residues. The V end was cut by 4 bases, the J end by 2 bases, with 17 bases between. Germline V gene lookup returns CDR1 SGHTA and CDR2 FQGTGA. CDR3 nucleotide sequence: TGTGCCAGCAGCTCTCTCGGCCCCGGACACAACACTGAAGCTTTCTTT. Translating gives CASSSLGPGHNTEAFF. Filled out from reference TRBV7-3 and TRBJ1-1, the complete variable domain reads GAGVSQTPSNKVTEKGKYVELRCDPISGHTALYWYRQSLGQGPEFLIYFQGTGAADDSGLPNDRFFAVRPEGSVSTLKIQRTERGDSAVYLCASSSLGPGHNTEAFFGQGTRLTVV.

The chain recombines TRBV16 with TRBJ1-1; D not certain. Trimming took off 0 bases at V and 2 bases at J, with 4 bases between the two ends. CDR1 KGHSY and CDR2 FQNENV come from the germline V gene. CDR3 size: 13 residues. CDR3 coding DNA: TGTGCCAGCAGCCAATCACAAAACACTGAAGCTTTCTTT. Amino acids: CASSQSQNTEAFF.

The chain's CDR3 is CASTLDRELYF. CDR3 nucleotide sequence: TGCGCCAGCACCCTCGACAGGGAACTATACTTC. The J gene is TRBJ2-7, the V gene TRBV5-1; 7 bases map to TRBD1. With 6 bases clipped from V and 13 bases from J, the junction kept 10 bases outside the gene matches. The CDR3 sequence is 11 residues long. Germline assignment: CDR1 SGHRS and CDR2 YFSETQ.

This chain links TRBV5-1 with TRBJ1-1, with D possibly TRBD1 on 5 matching bases. The CDR3 has 16 residues. V dropped 4 bases and J dropped 1 base, with 17 bases sitting between them. Germline assignment: CDR1 SGHRS and CDR2 YFSETQ. The CDR3 bases are TGCGCCAGCAGCCCGGACACATCGAGAGGGAACACTGAAGCTTTCTTT. This sequence encodes CASSPDTSRGNTEAFF.

The CDR3 region has the DNA TGTGCCAGCAGACCTACAGCTACCGGGGAGCTGTTTTTT. Its protein is CASRPTATGELFF. V gene TRBV11-2 combines with J gene TRBJ2-2; D is uncertain. CDR3 length: 13 amino acids. V shed 6 bases and J shed 5 bases, with 10 bases lying between them. Germline assignment: CDR1 SGHAT and CDR2 FQNNGV. Using reference TRBV11-2 and TRBJ2-2 for the parts outside the CDR3, the full variable domain is EAGVAQSPRYKIIEKRQSVAFWCNPISGHATLYWYQQILGQGPKLLIQFQNNGVVDDSQLPKDRFSAERLKGVDSTLKIQPAKLEDSAVYLCASRPTATGELFFGEGSRLTVL.

The genes are TRBV6-4 and TRBJ1-6, with TRBD1 matching 7 bases. With V trimmed by 6 bases and J by 8 bases, 7 bases remained unmatched. The V gene's germline CDR1 is MRHNA and CDR2 SNTAGT. This CDR3 is built from 14 residues. CDR3 protein: CASSAGTEDSPLHF. The CDR3, as DNA: TGTGCCAGCAGCGCCGGGACAGAAGATTCACCCCTCCACTTT.

J is TRBJ1-2 and V is TRBV29-1, with D possibly matching TRBD1 (5 bases). This CDR3 has 13 residues. The ends were cut back, 4 bases at V and 4 bases at J, with 13 bases in the middle. Per germline, CDR1 SQVTM and CDR2 ANQGSEA. This chain's CDR3 is CSVVGFRGYGYTF. The CDR3 nucleotides are TGCAGCGTTGTAGGATTTAGGGGCTATGGCTACACCTTC.

This chain uses TRBV2 with TRBJ2-7, with 8 nucleotides matching TRBD2. The CDR3 totals 15 residues. The ends lost 7 bases at V and 0 bases at J; junction bases unmatched: 8. Germline loops: CDR1 SNHLY, CDR2 FYNNEI. CDR3 protein: CASTLSGVSSYEQYF. For the CDR3, the DNA is TGTGCCAGCACGCTTAGCGGGGTAAGCTCCTACGAGCAGTACTTC.

This chain connects TRBV4-3 to TRBJ2-4, with a possible D match to TRBD1 (6 bases). This CDR3 has 12 amino acids. In germline, CDR1 is LGHNA, CDR2 YSLEER. Between the trimmed V and J ends, which lost 4 bases and 9 bases, there was a span of 10 bases. CDR3 DNA: TGCGCCAGCAGCCCCCAGGGGTCCATTCAGTACTTC. This translates into CASSPQGSIQYF.

In regard to this clone: The sample holds other DNA sequences that translate to the same CDR3. The chain recombines TRBV7-3 with TRBJ1-5; weak D call: TRBD1 (6 bases). This CDR3 has 13 residues. V lost 5 bases, J lost 3 bases, and 8 bases lay in between. Germline V gene lookup returns CDR1 SGHTA and CDR2 FQGTGA. The CDR3 DNA follows: TGTGCCAGCAGCCAGGGGTCCAATCAGCCCCAGCATTTT. This translates into CASSQGSNQPQHF.

The DNA of the CDR3 is TGTGCCAGCTCACCACCGGGACAGGGGTATGAAAAACTGTTTTTT. It codes for CASSPPGQGYEKLFF. The chain joins TRBV18 to TRBJ1-4; 10 bases map to TRBD1. The junction had 1 base not matched to a gene; V was cut back by 0 bases and J by 6 bases. Germline V lookup: CDR1 KGHSH, CDR2 LQKENI. The CDR3 covers 15 residues. Variable domain in full (rest from reference TRBV18 and TRBJ1-4): NAGVMQNPRHLVRRRGQEARLRCSPMKGHSHVYWYRQLPEEGLKFMVYLQKENIIDESGMPKERFSAEFPKEGPSILRIQQVVRGDSAAYFCASSPPGQGYEKLFFGSGTQLSVL.

The rearrangement links TRBV9 to TRBJ2-7, with D tentatively TRBD2 (5 bases). The germline V and J ends were trimmed by 0 bases and 2 bases, with 12 bases remaining between them. CDR1 and CDR2 from the germline V gene are SGDLS and YYNGEE. The CDR3 extends over 15 amino acids. CDR3 sequence (DNA): TGTGCCAGCAGCGTAGGGAGCGGATTAACCTACGAGCAGTACTTC. It translates to CASSVGSGLTYEQYF.

The chain is built from TRBV14 and TRBJ1-1, with D tentatively TRBD1 (5 bases). This CDR3 has 14 amino acids. Germline assignment: CDR1 SGHDN and CDR2 FVKESK. Trimming took off 1 base at V and 4 bases at J, with 10 bases between the two ends. The CDR3 nucleotides are TGTGCCAGCAGCCAAGGGGGCTTGATCACTGAAGCTTTCTTT. This codes for CASSQGGLITEAFF. The entire variable domain, with the rest obtained from reference TRBV14 and TRBJ1-1, is as follows: EAGVTQFPSHSVIEKGQTVTLRCDPISGHDNLYWYRRVMGKEIKFLLHFVKESKQDESGMPNNRFLAERTGGTYSTLKVQPAELEDSGVYFCASSQGGLITEAFFGQGTRLTVV.

Only one count was recorded for this clone. This chain links TRBV24-1 with TRBJ2-3, with 11 positions matching TRBD2. The germline V gene encodes CDR1 KGHDR and CDR2 SFDVKD. With V trimmed by 10 bases and J by 1 base, 3 bases remained unmatched. CDR3 length: 14 amino acids. CDR3 protein: CATQLAGGTDTQYF. CDR3 bases: TGTGCCACTCAACTAGCGGGGGGCACAGATACGCAGTATTTT.

This clone was picked up a small number of times. The CDR3 DNA sequence: TGTGCCAGCAGCCCGTACAGGGGGCTCTACGAGCAGTACTTC. Translating gives CASSPYRGLYEQYF. This sequence joins TRBV28 and TRBJ2-7, with 9 nucleotides matching TRBD1. The CDR3 is 14 amino acids. V shed 6 bases and J 3 bases; nucleotides not matched to a gene: 6. Germline V CDR1 and CDR2: MDHEN, SYDVKM.

Only a few counts were recorded for this clone. This chain joins TRBV28 and TRBJ1-5; 8 positions agree with TRBD1. The CDR3 has 16 amino acids. The germline CDR1 and CDR2 sequences are MDHEN and SYDVKM. The V and J ends lost 4 bases and 3 bases, in that order; junction bases with no gene match: 8. CDR3 region: CASSWRQGSPNQPQHF. The CDR3 DNA is TGTGCCAGCAGTTGGCGACAGGGGAGCCCCAATCAGCCCCAGCATTTT.

The chain is built from TRBV29-1 and TRBJ1-3; no reliable D call. Germline V CDR1 and CDR2: SQVTM, ANQGSEA. The CDR3 is made up of 13 amino acids. V lost 5 bases, J lost 4 bases, and 12 bases lay in between. DNA for the CDR3: TGCAGCGTTTACGCGGGAGGGGGAAACACCATATATTTT. Residues: CSVYAGGGNTIYF.

The rearrangement joins TRBV2 to TRBJ2-2; 8 nucleotides match TRBD2. CDR1 SNHLY and CDR2 FYNNEI come from the germline V gene. The V gene end was trimmed by 6 bases and the J gene end by 7 bases; junction bases not matched to a gene: 7. The CDR3 sequence is 14 residues long. CDR3 sequence reads: CASRKAGEGGELFF. CDR3 coding DNA: TGTGCCAGCAGGAAAGCGGGAGAGGGCGGGGAGCTGTTTTTT.

The table lists this clone with a few counts. The chain is built from TRBV19 and TRBJ1-2; 9 positions match TRBD1. CDR1 is LNHDA and CDR2 is SQIVND in the germline V gene (reference sequence). V was clipped by 10 bases and J by 6 bases; unmatched bases: 6. This CDR3 is built from 12 residues. Here the CDR3 reads CAIRGQGHGYTF. As DNA, the CDR3 is TGTGCCATAAGGGGACAGGGTCATGGCTACACCTTC.

This sequence joins TRBV28 and TRBJ1-4; 9 nucleotides match TRBD1. V lost 7 bases and J lost 6; bases outside the gene matches: 6. Looked up from germline, CDR1 is MDHEN and CDR2 is SYDVKM. This CDR3 region has 14 residues. The CDR3 coding sequence is TGTGCCAGCACTACGGGACAGGGATATGAAAAACTGTTTTTT. Translated: CASTTGQGYEKLFF.

This clone has a count of ten or more. J is TRBJ2-7 and V is TRBV6-5; possible D gene TRBD1, 5 bases. The CDR3 extends over 14 amino acids. The germline V gene encodes CDR1 MNHEY and CDR2 SVGAGI. V was shortened by 5 bases and J by 2 bases, with 13 bases between the two germline ends. CDR3 residues: CASSPDSYAYEQYF. In DNA form, the CDR3 reads TGTGCCAGCAGTCCCGACAGCTACGCCTACGAGCAGTACTTC.